This record looks at one T cell receptor beta chain sequence and its context. This sample was taken from a study of human T cells and chemical hapten exposure. Time point described: healthy volunteer bleed at 6 weeks. Unfractionated whole blood yielded the extracted total RNA. TCRdb re-analysed the RACE reads in MiXCR, keeping a single row per CDR3 protein. Among roughly 75,000 distinct CDR3 sequences listed, over 6.5% were seen once. V was shortened by 3 bases and J by 7 bases, with 18 bases between the two germline ends. CDR1 is LNHDA and CDR2 is SQIVND in the germline V gene (reference sequence). This CDR3 is built from 15 residues.

The gene calls are TRBV19 and TRBJ2-5; a possible D gene is TRBD2 (6 bases). The source is a female donor in good health. Some clones in this sample may be carry-over from other donors' samples. Specimen: whole blood. The CDR3 spells CASSMIGGPLVTQYF. The CDR3 DNA is TGTGCCAGTAGTATGATCGGGGGACCTCTAGTGACCCAGTACTTC.